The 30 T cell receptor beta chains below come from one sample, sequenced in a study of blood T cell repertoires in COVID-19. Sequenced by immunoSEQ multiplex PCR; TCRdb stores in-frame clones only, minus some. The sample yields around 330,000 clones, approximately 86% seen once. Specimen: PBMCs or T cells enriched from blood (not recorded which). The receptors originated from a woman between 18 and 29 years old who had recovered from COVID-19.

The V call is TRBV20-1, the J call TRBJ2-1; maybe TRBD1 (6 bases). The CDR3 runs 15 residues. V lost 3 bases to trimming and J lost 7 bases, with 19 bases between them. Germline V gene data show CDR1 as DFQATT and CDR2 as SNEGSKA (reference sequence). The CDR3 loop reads CSASVGAPGWNEQFF. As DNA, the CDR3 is TGCAGTGCTAGTGTGGGGGCGCCGGGTTGGAATGAGCAGTTCTTC.

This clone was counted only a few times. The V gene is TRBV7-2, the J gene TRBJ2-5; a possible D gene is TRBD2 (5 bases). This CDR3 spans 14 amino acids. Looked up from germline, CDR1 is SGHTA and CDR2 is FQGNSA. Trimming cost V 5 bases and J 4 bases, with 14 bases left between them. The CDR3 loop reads CASSPSRGRETQYF. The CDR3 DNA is TGTGCCAGCAGCCCCAGTCGGGGAAGAGAGACCCAGTACTTC.

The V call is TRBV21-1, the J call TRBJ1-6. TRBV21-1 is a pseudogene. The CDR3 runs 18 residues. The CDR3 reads CASSKERGADSYNSPLHF. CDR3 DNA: TGTGCCAGCAGCAAAGAACGGGGGGCCGACTCCTATAATTCACCCCTCCACTTT.

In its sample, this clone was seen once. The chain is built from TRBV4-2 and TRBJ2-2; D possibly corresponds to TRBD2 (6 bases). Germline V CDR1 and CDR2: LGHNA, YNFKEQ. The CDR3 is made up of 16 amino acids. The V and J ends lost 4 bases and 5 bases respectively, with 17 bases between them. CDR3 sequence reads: CASSPPGGPETGELFF. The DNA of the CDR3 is TGTGCCAGCAGCCCCCCTGGAGGGCCGGAGACCGGGGAGCTGTTTTTT.

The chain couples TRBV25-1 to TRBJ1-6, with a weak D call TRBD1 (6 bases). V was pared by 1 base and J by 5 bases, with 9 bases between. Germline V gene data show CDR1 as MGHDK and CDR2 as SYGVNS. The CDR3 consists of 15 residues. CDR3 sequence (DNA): TGTGCCAGCAGTGAATGGGGACAAGATAATTCACCCCTCCACTTT. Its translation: CASSEWGQDNSPLHF.

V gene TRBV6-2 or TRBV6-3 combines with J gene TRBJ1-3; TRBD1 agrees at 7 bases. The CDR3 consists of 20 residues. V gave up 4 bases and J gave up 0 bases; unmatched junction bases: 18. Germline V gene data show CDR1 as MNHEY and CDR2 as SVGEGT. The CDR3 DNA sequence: TGTGCCAGCAGTTCCGTAGTTCGCTTACGGGACAGCAACTCTGGAAACACCATATATTTT. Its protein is CASSSVVRLRDSNSGNTIYF.

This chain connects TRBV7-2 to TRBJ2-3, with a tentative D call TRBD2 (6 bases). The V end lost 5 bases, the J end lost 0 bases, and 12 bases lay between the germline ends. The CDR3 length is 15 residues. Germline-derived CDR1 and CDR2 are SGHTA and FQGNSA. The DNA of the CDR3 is TGTGCCAGCAGCCAAGGGACTTATAGCACAGATACGCAGTATTTT. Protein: CASSQGTYSTDTQYF.

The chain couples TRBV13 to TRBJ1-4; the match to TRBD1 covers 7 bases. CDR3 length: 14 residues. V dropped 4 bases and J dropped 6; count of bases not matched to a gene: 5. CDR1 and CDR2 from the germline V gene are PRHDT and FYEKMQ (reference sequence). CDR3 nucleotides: TGTGCCAGCAGCTCAAGACAGGGTGATGAAAAACTGTTTTTT. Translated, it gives CASSSRQGDEKLFF.

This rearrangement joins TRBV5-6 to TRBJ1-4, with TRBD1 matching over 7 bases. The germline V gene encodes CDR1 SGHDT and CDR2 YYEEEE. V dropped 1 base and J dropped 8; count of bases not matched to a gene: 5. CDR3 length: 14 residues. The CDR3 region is CASSLNRGREKLFF. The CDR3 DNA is TGTGCCAGCAGCTTGAACAGGGGTCGGGAAAAACTGTTTTTT.

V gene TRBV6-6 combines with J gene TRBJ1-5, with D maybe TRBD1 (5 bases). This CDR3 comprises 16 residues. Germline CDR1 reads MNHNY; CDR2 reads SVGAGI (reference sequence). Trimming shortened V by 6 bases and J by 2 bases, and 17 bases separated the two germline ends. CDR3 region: CASSILGVRGNQPQHF. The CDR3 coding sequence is TGTGCCAGCAGCATCCTTGGGGTCAGGGGCAATCAGCCCCAGCATTTT.

The CDR3 reads CASSVGRTDTQYF. CDR3 bases: TGTGCCAGCTCGGTGGGCCGGACAGATACGCAGTATTTT. The chain uses TRBV7-3 and TRBJ2-3; no definite D call. The germline V and J ends were trimmed by 8 bases and 3 bases, with 12 bases remaining between them. The CDR3 is made up of 13 amino acids. Per the germline V gene, CDR1 is SGHTA and CDR2 is FQGTGA. Supplemented by reference TRBV7-3 and TRBJ2-3, the full variable domain reads GAGVSQTPSNKVTEKGKYVELRCDPISGHTALYWYRQSLGQGPEFLIYFQGTGAADDSGLPNDRFFAVRPEGSVSTLKIQRTERGDSAVYLCASSVGRTDTQYFGPGTRLTVL.

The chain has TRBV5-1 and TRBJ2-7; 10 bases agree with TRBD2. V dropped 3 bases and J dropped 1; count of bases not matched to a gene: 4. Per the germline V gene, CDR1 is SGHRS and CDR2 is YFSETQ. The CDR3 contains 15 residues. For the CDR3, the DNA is TGCGCCAGCAGCTCAAGGACTAGCGGATCCTACGAGCAGTACTTC. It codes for CASSSRTSGSYEQYF.

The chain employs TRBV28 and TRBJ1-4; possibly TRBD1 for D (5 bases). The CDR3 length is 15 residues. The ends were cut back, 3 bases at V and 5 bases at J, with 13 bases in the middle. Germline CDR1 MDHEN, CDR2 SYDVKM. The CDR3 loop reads CASSFWGGLNEKLFF. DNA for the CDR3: TGTGCCAGCAGTTTTTGGGGGGGACTGAATGAAAAACTGTTTTTT.

The CDR3 region is CASSPRHLRKNTEAFF. CDR3 DNA: TGTGCCAGCAGCCCGAGACACCTCAGGAAGAACACTGAAGCTTTCTTT. This chain connects TRBV5-4 to TRBJ1-1; no definite D call. Germline CDR1 reads SGHNT; CDR2 reads YYREEE (reference sequence). V lost 4 bases to trimming and J lost 1 base, with 17 bases between them. This CDR3 comprises 16 residues. Looking up the rest from reference TRBV5-4 and TRBJ1-1 gives the full variable domain: ETGVTQSPTHLIKTRGQQVTLRCSSQSGHNTVSWYQQALGQGPQFIFQYYREEENGRGNFPPRFSGLQFPNYSSELNVNALELDDSALYLCASSPRHLRKNTEAFFGQGTRLTVV.

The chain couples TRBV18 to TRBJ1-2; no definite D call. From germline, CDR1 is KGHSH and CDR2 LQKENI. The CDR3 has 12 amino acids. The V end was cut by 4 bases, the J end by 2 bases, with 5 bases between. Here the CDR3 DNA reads TGTGCCAGCTCACTATCCAACTATGGCTACACCTTC. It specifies CASSLSNYGYTF.

CDR3 DNA: TGTGCCAGCAGCGTAGACGCACAGGGACGTGGCTACACCTTC. Its protein is CASSVDAQGRGYTF. The chain has TRBV9 and TRBJ1-2, with D perhaps matching TRBD1 (6 bases). The CDR3 is 14 amino acids. Germline V gene sequence: CDR1 SGDLS, CDR2 YYNGEE. The ends were cut back, 0 bases at V and 7 bases at J, with 13 bases in the middle.

CDR3 nucleotides: TGTGCCAGCTCACGATCGACAGGGGGGAATTTTGGCTACACCTTC. Translated: CASSRSTGGNFGYTF. The V call is TRBV18, the J call TRBJ1-2, with 9 bases aligning to TRBD1. CDR3 length: 15 residues. Germline V lookup: CDR1 KGHSH, CDR2 LQKENI. The V and J ends lost 4 bases and 7 bases, in that order; junction bases with no gene match: 10.

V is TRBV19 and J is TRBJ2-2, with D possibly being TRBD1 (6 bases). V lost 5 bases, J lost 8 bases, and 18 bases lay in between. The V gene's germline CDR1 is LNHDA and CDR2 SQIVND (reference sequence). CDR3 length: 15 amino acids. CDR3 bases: TGTGCCAGTAGTCCAAGGACAGCTATTGATGGGGAGCTGTTTTTT. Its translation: CASSPRTAIDGELFF.

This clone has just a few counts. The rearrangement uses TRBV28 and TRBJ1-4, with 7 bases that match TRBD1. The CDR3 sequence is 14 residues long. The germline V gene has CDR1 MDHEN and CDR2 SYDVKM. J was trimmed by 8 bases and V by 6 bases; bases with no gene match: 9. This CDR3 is CASRRQGPQEKLFF. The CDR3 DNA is TGTGCCAGCAGAAGACAGGGCCCCCAAGAAAAACTGTTTTTT.

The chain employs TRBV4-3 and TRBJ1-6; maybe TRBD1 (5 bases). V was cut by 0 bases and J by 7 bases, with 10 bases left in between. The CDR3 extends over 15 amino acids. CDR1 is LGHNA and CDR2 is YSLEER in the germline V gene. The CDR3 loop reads CASSQERGTNSPLHF. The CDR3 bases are TGCGCCAGCAGCCAAGAACGGGGGACGAATTCACCCCTCCACTTT.

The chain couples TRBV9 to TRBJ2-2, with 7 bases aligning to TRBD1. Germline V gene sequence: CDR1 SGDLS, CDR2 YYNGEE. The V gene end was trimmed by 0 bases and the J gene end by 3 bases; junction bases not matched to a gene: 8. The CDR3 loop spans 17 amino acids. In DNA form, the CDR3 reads TGTGCCAGCAGCGTAGAGTTTGGGACAGAGTACACCGGGGAGCTGTTTTTT. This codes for CASSVEFGTEYTGELFF. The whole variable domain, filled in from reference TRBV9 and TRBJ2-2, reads DSGVTQTPKHLITATGQRVTLRCSPRSGDLSVYWYQQSLDQGLQFLIQYYNGEERAKGNILERFSAQQFPDLHSELNLSSLELGDSALYFCASSVEFGTEYTGELFFGEGSRLTVL.

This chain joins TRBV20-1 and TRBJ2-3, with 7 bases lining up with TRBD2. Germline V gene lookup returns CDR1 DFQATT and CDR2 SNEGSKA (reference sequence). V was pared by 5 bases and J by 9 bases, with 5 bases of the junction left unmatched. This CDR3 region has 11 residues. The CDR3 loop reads CSAPRGETQYF. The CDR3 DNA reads TGCAGTGCTCCCCGGGGGGAAACGCAGTATTTT.

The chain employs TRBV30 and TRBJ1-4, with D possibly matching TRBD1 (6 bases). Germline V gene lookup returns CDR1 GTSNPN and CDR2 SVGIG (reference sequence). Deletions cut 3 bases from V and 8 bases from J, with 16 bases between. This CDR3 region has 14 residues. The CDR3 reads CAWSEGVGGEKLFF. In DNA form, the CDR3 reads TGTGCCTGGAGCGAGGGGGTCGGGGGGGAAAAACTGTTTTTT.

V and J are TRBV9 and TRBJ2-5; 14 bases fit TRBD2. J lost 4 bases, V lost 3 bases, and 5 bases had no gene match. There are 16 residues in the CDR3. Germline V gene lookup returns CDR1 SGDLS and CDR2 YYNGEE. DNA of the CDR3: TGTGCCAGCAGCGGGGGACTAGCGGGGGTAGGAGAGACCCAGTACTTC. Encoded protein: CASSGGLAGVGETQYF.

The CDR3, as DNA: TGTGCCAGCAGCCAAAGGGACAGGGCCACCTATGGCTACACCTTC. Encoded protein: CASSQRDRATYGYTF. The rearrangement uses TRBV3-1 (or the pseudogene TRBV3-2) and TRBJ1-2, with 9 bases fitting TRBD1. Germline assignment: CDR1 LGHDT and CDR2 YNNKEL (reference sequence). The V gene end was trimmed by 2 bases and the J gene end by 4 bases; junction bases not matched to a gene: 5. The CDR3 extends over 15 amino acids.

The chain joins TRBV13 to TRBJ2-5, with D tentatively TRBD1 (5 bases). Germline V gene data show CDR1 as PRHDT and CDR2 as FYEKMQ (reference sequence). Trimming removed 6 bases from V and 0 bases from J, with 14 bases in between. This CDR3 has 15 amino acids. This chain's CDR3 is CASRPSADNQETQYF. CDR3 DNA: TGTGCCAGCAGGCCCTCGGCGGACAACCAAGAGACCCAGTACTTC. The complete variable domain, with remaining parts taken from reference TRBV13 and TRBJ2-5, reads AAGVIQSPRHLIKEKRETATLKCYPIPRHDTVYWYQQGPGQDPQFLISFYEKMQSDKGSIPDRFSAQQFSDYHSELNMSSLELGDSALYFCASRPSADNQETQYFGPGTRLLVL.

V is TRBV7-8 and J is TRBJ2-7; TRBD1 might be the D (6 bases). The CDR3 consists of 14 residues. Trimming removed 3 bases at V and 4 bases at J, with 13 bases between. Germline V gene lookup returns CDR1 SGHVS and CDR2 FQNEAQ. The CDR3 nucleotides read TGTGCCAGCAGCTTCACAGGGAAAGGTTACGAGCAGTACTTC. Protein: CASSFTGKGYEQYF.

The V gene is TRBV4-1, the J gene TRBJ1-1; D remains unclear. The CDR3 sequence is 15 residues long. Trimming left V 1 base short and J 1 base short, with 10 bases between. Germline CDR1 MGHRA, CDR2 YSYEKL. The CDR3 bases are TGCGCCAGCAGCCAAGTTAAGGAGAGGAACACTGAAGCTTTCTTT. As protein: CASSQVKERNTEAFF.

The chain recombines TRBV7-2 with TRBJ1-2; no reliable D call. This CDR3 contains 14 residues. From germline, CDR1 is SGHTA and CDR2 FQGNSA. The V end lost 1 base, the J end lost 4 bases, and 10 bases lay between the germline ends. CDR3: CASSLVKTFYGYTF. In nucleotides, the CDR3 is TGTGCCAGCAGCTTAGTAAAGACATTCTATGGCTACACCTTC.

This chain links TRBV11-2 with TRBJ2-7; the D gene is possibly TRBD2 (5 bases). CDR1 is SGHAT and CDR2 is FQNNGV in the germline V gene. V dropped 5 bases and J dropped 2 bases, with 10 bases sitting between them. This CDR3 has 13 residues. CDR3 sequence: CASSRDGAYEQYF. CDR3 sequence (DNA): TGTGCCAGCAGCCGCGACGGGGCCTACGAGCAGTACTTC.